This T cell receptor beta chain was recorded in a study of cytomegalovirus exposure and HLA in healthy donors. Study details: There were 300 to 400 genotyped donors. Of these, 81% fell in the genetic ancestry cluster associated with self-reported Caucasian donors.

Whole-study results and caveats: It was 150 to 200 TCR beta chains that were listed as cytomegalovirus-associated. There were some V segments, including TRBV6-2 and TRBV6-3, excluded as indistinguishable.

This clone is termed medium-sized (0.01 to 0.1%). Its target is unknown. Both 60 Vbeta primers and 13 Jbeta primers went into the PCR. Profiling relied on immunoSEQ multiplex PCR, and the TCRdb table lists in-frame clones only, not all of them. The profile covers over 95,000 clones, with over 65% appearing a single time and 4% to 5% taken by the ten largest. V lost 6 bases and J lost 0; bases outside the gene matches: 10. The CDR3 is 16 amino acids. The V gene's germline CDR1 is SGHNT and CDR2 YENEEA. Input material: PBMCs. This TCR came from a woman in her thirties or forties in good health and CMV-seropositive. V is TRBV11-3 and J is TRBJ2-7; TRBD2 agrees at 8 bases. Here the CDR3 DNA reads TGTGCCAGCAGTCGAGCCCAGCGGGAGATCTCCTACGAGCAGTACTTC. Its protein product is CASSRAQREISYEQYF.